This TCR beta chain was captured in a study of shared clonotypes between healthy human individuals. Study observations and caveats: Shared clonotypes: about 5% naive CD4, around 4% naive CD8, about 2.2% memory CD4, approximately 0.41% memory CD8. Rarefaction showed sorted-subset sequencing was incomplete despite large depth.

This CDR3 comprises 12 residues. Germline loops: CDR1 SQVTM, CDR2 ANQGSEA. The germline V and J ends were trimmed by 3 bases and 4 bases, with 9 bases remaining between them. A remark on this clone: Its antigen remains unknown. Other DNA sequences of this sample code for an identical CDR3.

Splitting of each subset's genomic DNA was done evenly across several immunoSEQ plates. Per sorted-subset replicate PCR, input was approximately 0.2 ug DNA, representing around 28,000 T cell genomes. Measured with immunoSEQ multiplex PCR; TCRdb has only the in-frame clones, and not every one. This table has over 700,000 clones, 55% to 75% appearing once. This sequence originates from a woman between 25 and 40 years old in good health. The material sequenced was memory CD4+ T cells sorted from blood. As to subset: CD45RA-negative fraction. The V and J genes are TRBV29-1 and TRBJ2-5; no clear D gene. This CDR3 is CSVDSGVETQYF. The CDR3 DNA reads TGCAGCGTTGATAGTGGTGTAGAGACCCAGTACTTC.